Following are 25 T cell receptor beta chains from one sample sequenced in a study of T cell responses to AZD1222 COVID-19 vaccine. Profiling relied on immunoSEQ multiplex PCR, and the TCRdb table lists in-frame clones only, not all of them. This table has 150,000 or so clones, roughly 91% appearing once. Sequences were derived from peripheral blood, sampled 28 days after the second AZD1222 dose. The receptors here all came from an adult who received the AZD1222 COVID-19 vaccine.

The chain joins TRBV28 to TRBJ1-6; TRBD1 might be the D (5 bases). From germline, CDR1 is MDHEN and CDR2 SYDVKM. V dropped 2 bases and J dropped 4 bases, with 12 bases sitting between them. This CDR3 contains 16 residues. CDR3 nucleotide sequence: TGTGCCAGCAGTTTACCCACCGGGGGGTATAATTCACCCCTCCACTTT. Its protein is CASSLPTGGYNSPLHF.

This chain joins TRBV25-1 and TRBJ1-2; TRBD1 matches at 8 bases. CDR3 length: 17 amino acids. CDR1 is MGHDK and CDR2 is SYGVNS in the germline V gene. V shed 1 base and J 0 bases; nucleotides not matched to a gene: 7. The CDR3 here is CASSEFGRGRSNYGYTF. In DNA, the CDR3 is TGTGCCAGCAGTGAATTTGGCAGGGGGCGATCTAACTATGGCTACACCTTC.

The rearrangement links TRBV25-1 to TRBJ2-1, with a weak D call TRBD1 (6 bases). CDR1 and CDR2 from the germline V gene are MGHDK and SYGVNS. The V end was cut by 1 base, the J end by 2 bases, with 12 bases between. The CDR3 covers 16 residues. CDR3 sequence reads: CASSESRGLAYNEQFF. DNA of the CDR3: TGTGCCAGCAGTGAATCGAGGGGGTTGGCCTACAATGAGCAGTTCTTC.

The gene calls are TRBV14 and TRBJ1-2, with TRBD1 matching over 7 bases. The CDR3 totals 15 residues. Germline V gene lookup returns CDR1 SGHDN and CDR2 FVKESK. Trimming at V came to 2 bases and at J to 2 bases, leaving 5 bases not matched to a gene. The CDR3 DNA reads as TGTGCCAGCAGCCAAACAAAACAGGGGAACTATGGCTACACCTTC. The encoded protein is CASSQTKQGNYGYTF.

V usage is TRBV7-9 and J usage is TRBJ1-2; D possibly corresponds to TRBD1 (5 bases). Looked up from germline, CDR1 is SEHNR and CDR2 is FQNEAQ (reference sequence). The CDR3 runs to 14 residues. Trimming removed 1 base at V and 4 bases at J, with 10 bases between. The DNA of the CDR3 is TGTGCCAGCAGCTTAGAGGCAGGGATCTATGGCTACACCTTC. Its protein product is CASSLEAGIYGYTF. The variable domain in full, completed from reference TRBV7-9 and TRBJ1-2, reads DTGVSQNPRHKITKRGQNVTFRCDPISEHNRLYWYRQTLGQGPEFLTYFQNEAQLEKSRLLSDRFSAERPKGSFSTLEIQRTEQGDSAMYLCASSLEAGIYGYTFGSGTRLTVV.

This clone was recorded once. V is TRBV5-1 and J is TRBJ1-3, with 8 bases aligning to TRBD1. Germline CDR1 reads SGHRS; CDR2 reads YFSETQ. V gave up 5 bases and J gave up 2 bases; unmatched junction bases: 3. This CDR3 is built from 14 residues. CDR3 DNA sequence: TGCGCCAGCAGTTTGACAGGGGCTGGAAACACCATATATTTT. It yields the protein CASSLTGAGNTIYF.

The rearrangement links TRBV7-2 to TRBJ2-2, with D unresolved. V was pared by 3 bases and J by 4 bases, with 9 bases between. This CDR3 comprises 14 residues. The germline V gene has CDR1 SGHTA and CDR2 FQGNSA. CDR3 coding DNA: TGTGCCAGCAGCTTGTCTCCGCTCACCGGGGAGCTGTTTTTT. Translating gives CASSLSPLTGELFF.

The chain links TRBV5-1 to TRBJ1-1, with D perhaps TRBD1 (6 bases). V was clipped by 0 bases and J by 8 bases, with 17 bases between them. The CDR3 has 15 residues. Per germline, CDR1 SGHRS and CDR2 YFSETQ. CDR3 loop: CASSLGGGGRKEAFF. In DNA, the CDR3 is TGCGCCAGCAGCTTGGGAGGAGGGGGGCGCAAGGAAGCTTTCTTT.

The chain couples TRBV6-6 to TRBJ2-2, with D perhaps being TRBD1 or TRBD2 (6 bases each). Germline V gene lookup returns CDR1 MNHNY and CDR2 SVGAGI (reference sequence). The ends were cut back, 5 bases at V and 4 bases at J, with 17 bases in the middle. The CDR3 loop spans 16 amino acids. In DNA form, the CDR3 reads TGTGCCAGCAGTACGTCCGGGGGCTCGGGCACCGGGGAGCTGTTTTTT. Protein sequence: CASSTSGGSGTGELFF.

This chain joins TRBV19 and TRBJ2-1; D remains ambiguous. The CDR3 runs 12 residues. Looked up from germline, CDR1 is LNHDA and CDR2 is SQIVND (reference sequence). V lost 4 bases and J 5 bases, leaving 6 bases between the germline ends. DNA for the CDR3: TGTGCCAGTAGTACCAGAGACAATGAGCAGTTCTTC. Translated: CASSTRDNEQFF.

CDR3: CASTNLGQGWQPQHF. The CDR3 coding sequence is TGTGCCAGTACTAATCTAGGACAGGGATGGCAGCCCCAGCATTTT. V and J are TRBV19 and TRBJ1-5; 8 nucleotides line up with TRBD1. The CDR3 is 15 residues long. V shed 7 bases, J shed 7 bases, and the junction held 12 bases outside the gene matches. The germline V gene encodes CDR1 LNHDA and CDR2 SQIVND (reference sequence).

The rearrangement uses TRBV11-2 and TRBJ1-5; TRBD1 matches at 8 bases. This CDR3 is built from 15 residues. J was trimmed by 5 bases and V by 5 bases; bases with no gene match: 8. Germline assignment: CDR1 SGHAT and CDR2 FQNNGV. CDR3: CASSPWTGLHQPQHF. CDR3 coding DNA: TGTGCCAGCAGCCCCTGGACAGGGCTACATCAGCCCCAGCATTTT.

The V call is TRBV15, the J call TRBJ2-5, with D maybe TRBD1 (6 bases). Trimming left V 2 bases short and J 4 bases short, with 17 bases between. This CDR3 has 16 residues. Germline CDR1 reads LNHNV; CDR2 reads YYDKDF (reference sequence). This chain's CDR3 is CATSRLTGNPIETQYF. The CDR3, as DNA: TGTGCCACCAGCAGACTAACAGGGAACCCCATAGAGACCCAGTACTTC.

The sample holds one count of this clone. This chain joins TRBV7-3 and TRBJ1-1; D uncertain. V shed 4 bases and J shed 0 bases, with 6 bases lying between them. The V gene's germline CDR1 is SGHTA and CDR2 FQGTGA. The CDR3 extends over 13 amino acids. The CDR3 is CASSSSMNTEAFF. CDR3 nucleotides: TGTGCCAGCAGCTCATCCATGAACACTGAAGCTTTCTTT.

The V call is TRBV19, the J call TRBJ2-7; TRBD1 aligns across 10 bases. In germline, CDR1 is LNHDA, CDR2 SQIVND (reference sequence). The CDR3 is made up of 15 amino acids. The V gene end was trimmed by 2 bases and the J gene end by 9 bases; junction bases not matched to a gene: 10. The CDR3 DNA reads as TGTGCCAGTAGTATACTGGGGACAGGGGAGTTTCGGCAGTACTTC. Protein: CASSILGTGEFRQYF.

The CDR3 reads CASSSRDRNYEQYF. CDR3 nucleotide sequence: TGTGCCAGCAGCAGCCGGGACAGGAACTACGAGCAGTACTTC. This rearrangement joins TRBV6-5 to TRBJ2-7; TRBD1 aligns across 8 bases. CDR3 size: 14 residues. Germline CDR1 reads MNHEY; CDR2 reads SVGAGI. Trimming took 6 bases from V and 3 from J; bases not matched to a gene: 7.

This sequence joins TRBV12-3 or TRBV12-4 and TRBJ1-3; no firm D call. This CDR3 is 13 amino acids long. V was cut by 3 bases and J by 3 bases, with 6 bases left in between. CDR3 amino acids: CASSLTLGNTIYF. The CDR3 region has the DNA TGTGCCAGCAGTTTGACACTTGGAAACACCATATATTTT.

For this clone: Other DNA sequences in this specimen translate into the identical CDR3. The chain recombines TRBV30 with TRBJ1-3; the D is unclear. The germline gives CDR1 GTSNPN, CDR2 SVGIG (reference sequence). Trimming shortened V by 0 bases and J by 0 bases, and 3 bases separated the two germline ends. The CDR3 loop spans 13 amino acids. CDR3 sequence: CAWSVNSGNTIYF. The CDR3, as DNA: TGTGCCTGGAGTGTAAACTCTGGAAACACCATATATTTT.

This clone was found a few times. The CDR3 bases are TGTGCCAGCAGTACGACAGGGTACTATGGCTACACCTTC. Translated, it gives CASSTTGYYGYTF. The chain carries TRBV27 and TRBJ1-2, with 7 bases matching TRBD1. The CDR3 is 13 amino acids. J lost 3 bases, V lost 5 bases, and 3 bases had no gene match. Germline V CDR1 and CDR2: MNHEY, SMNVEV (reference sequence).

The CDR3 DNA reads TGTGCCAGCAGCCATGACCAGGGGCGCGTCGACGAGCAGTACTTC. This translates into CASSHDQGRVDEQYF. The rearrangement links TRBV3-1 (or the pseudogene TRBV3-2) to TRBJ2-7; a possible D gene is TRBD1 (6 bases). Germline values: CDR1 LGHDT, CDR2 YNNKEL (reference sequence). V lost 3 bases to trimming and J lost 5 bases, with 17 bases between them. This CDR3 is built from 15 residues.

There are a few counts of this clone. The chain combines TRBV30 with TRBJ1-1; D possibly corresponds to TRBD1 (5 bases). Between the trimmed V and J ends, which lost 2 bases and 5 bases, there was a span of 12 bases. The CDR3 totals 13 residues. CDR1 and CDR2 from the germline V gene are GTSNPN and SVGIG (reference sequence). This CDR3 is CAWSTNRGTEAFF. CDR3 DNA sequence: TGTGCCTGGAGTACCAACCGGGGGACTGAAGCTTTCTTT.

The gene calls are TRBV7-2 and TRBJ2-2, with D possibly matching TRBD1 (5 bases). The germline gives CDR1 SGHTA, CDR2 FQGNSA. V was clipped by 5 bases and J by 6 bases, with 10 bases between them. This CDR3 spans 13 amino acids. This chain's CDR3 is CASSSRQPGELFF. The CDR3, as DNA: TGTGCCAGCAGCAGCCGACAGCCCGGGGAGCTGTTTTTT.

The chain employs TRBV19 and TRBJ2-4; the match to TRBD2 covers 9 bases. The CDR3 covers 15 residues. From germline, CDR1 is LNHDA and CDR2 SQIVND (reference sequence). J gave up 2 bases and V 8 bases, and 7 bases lay outside the gene matches. CDR3 bases: TGTGCCAGTGAGGCGGGAGGGCCTCCCAAAAACATTCAGTACTTC. Protein: CASEAGGPPKNIQYF.

This chain links TRBV19 with TRBJ1-1; D is unclear. V was pared by 4 bases and J by 5 bases, with 17 bases between. CDR1 is LNHDA, CDR2 SQIVND, per germline (reference sequence). This CDR3 contains 15 residues. CDR3 nucleotide sequence: TGTGCCAGTAGTAACTGGCCACGGAGTAGGACTGAAGCTTTCTTT. Encoded protein: CASSNWPRSRTEAFF.

The chain carries TRBV28 and TRBJ2-7, with D possibly TRBD2 on 5 matching bases. The CDR3 is made up of 14 amino acids. V was trimmed by 8 bases and J by 2 bases, leaving 16 bases between them. Per germline, CDR1 MDHEN and CDR2 SYDVKM. The chain's CDR3 is CASLSAGGTYEQYF. CDR3 coding DNA: TGTGCCAGCCTTAGCGCTGGAGGAACCTACGAGCAGTACTTC.